The 25 T cell receptor beta chains given below trace back to one sample, sequenced in a study of CD8 T cells in ankylosing spondylitis. TCRdb reprocessed the 5' RACE reads via MiXCR and lists one record per CDR3 protein. This table has 300,000 to 350,000 distinct CDR3 sequences, about 15% appearing once. Sequenced input: blood, either unsorted or a sorted T cell fraction (not recorded which). These receptors all stem from a male donor with ankylosing spondylitis or in good health (not recorded which).

This clonotype was counted a single time. The chain is built from TRBV6-1 and TRBJ2-2; D gene ambiguous. V lost 6 bases and J 0 bases, leaving 11 bases between the germline ends. Per the germline V gene, CDR1 is MNHNS and CDR2 is SASEGT. The CDR3 totals 15 residues. CDR3 in amino acids: CASSPAASNTGELFF. In DNA, the CDR3 is TGTGCCAGCAGCCCCGCGGCCTCGAACACCGGGGAGCTGTTTTTT.

This clonotype has just a few counts. The CDR3 region has the DNA TGCGCCAGCAGCCATCCCCCTCGACAAGAGACCCAGTACTTC. Translation gives CASSHPPRQETQYF. The V call is TRBV4-1, the J call TRBJ2-5; no reliable D call. CDR3 size: 14 residues. Per germline, CDR1 MGHRA and CDR2 YSYEKL. V dropped 3 bases and J dropped 2 bases, with 10 bases sitting between them.

The chain combines TRBV27 with TRBJ1-2; 9 bases fit TRBD1. This CDR3 spans 15 amino acids. Germline CDR1 reads MNHEY; CDR2 reads SMNVEV (reference sequence). The V and J ends lost 6 bases and 4 bases, in that order; junction bases with no gene match: 9. CDR3 in DNA: TGTGCCAGCAGCGTCCAACCGGGACAGGGCTATGGCTACACCTTC. Encoded protein: CASSVQPGQGYGYTF.

This clonotype was recorded once. The V gene is TRBV21-1, the J gene TRBJ2-6; the D call in the table, TRBD1, was not verified against the DNA. TRBV21-1 corresponds to a pseudogene. CDR3 length: 15 amino acids. CDR3 in DNA: TGTGCCAGCACCTCAACAGGGACCGGGGCCAACGTCCTGACTTTC. Translating gives CASTSTGTGANVLTF.

A few counts support this clonotype. The V call is TRBV5-1, the J call TRBJ2-5; unclear D gene. Germline V gene sequence: CDR1 SGHRS, CDR2 YFSETQ. Trimming left V 5 bases short and J 2 bases short, with 13 bases between. The CDR3 totals 14 residues. CDR3 protein: CASRESPGQETQYF. The CDR3 DNA reads as TGCGCCAGCAGGGAATCCCCAGGTCAAGAGACCCAGTACTTC.

V is TRBV3-1 and J is TRBJ2-5, with 8 bases that match TRBD2. The CDR3 runs to 15 residues. J was trimmed by 1 base and V by 0 bases; bases with no gene match: 1. Germline V gene lookup returns CDR1 LGHDT and CDR2 YNNKEL (reference sequence). The CDR3 spells CASSQEAGAQETQYF. The DNA of the CDR3 is TGTGCCAGCAGCCAAGAAGCGGGGGCCCAAGAGACCCAGTACTTC.

This clonotype was seen more than once but under ten times. In DNA form, the CDR3 reads TGTGCCAGCAGCTTACTTGTCGGCCAGAGCCTCTCCTACGAGCAGTACTTC. Translating gives CASSLLVGQSLSYEQYF. The V gene is TRBV13, the J gene TRBJ2-7; D call uncertain. V was trimmed by 2 bases and J by 0 bases, leaving 17 bases between them. Germline V gene sequence: CDR1 PRHDT, CDR2 FYEKMQ (reference sequence). The CDR3 contains 17 residues.

The chain carries TRBV27 and TRBJ1-1; D might be TRBD1 (5 bases). Between the trimmed V and J ends, which lost 9 bases and 6 bases, there was a span of 20 bases. Germline CDR1 is MNHEY and CDR2 is SMNVEV (reference sequence). This CDR3 contains 14 residues. Written as DNA, the CDR3 is TGTGCCAGTCTAAGGGGCGGCACATTCCCTGAAGCTTTCTTT. Residues: CASLRGGTFPEAFF.

This rearrangement joins TRBV21-1 to TRBJ1-5. TRBV21-1 is a documented pseudogene. The CDR3 runs to 17 residues. CDR3 coding DNA: TGTGCCAGCATCTCTATCTCTGACACATATAGCAATCAGCCCCAGCATTTT. Translation gives CASISISDTYSNQPQHF.

This clonotype was detected ten times or more. V and J are TRBV5-1 and TRBJ1-2; 7 nucleotides align to TRBD1. The junction had 2 bases not matched to a gene; V was cut back by 3 bases and J by 6 bases. The CDR3 runs to 12 residues. Germline V gene sequence: CDR1 SGHRS, CDR2 YFSETQ. CDR3: CASSYTGDGYTF. The CDR3 DNA sequence: TGCGCCAGCAGCTATACAGGGGATGGCTACACCTTC. Drawing the rest from reference TRBV5-1 and TRBJ1-2, the complete variable domain is KAGVTQTPRYLIKTRGQQVTLSCSPISGHRSVSWYQQTPGQGLQFLFEYFSETQRNKGNFPGRFSGRQFSNSRSEMNVSTLELGDSALYLCASSYTGDGYTFGSGTRLTVV.

V is TRBV20-1 and J is TRBJ2-1, with 8 bases that match TRBD2. The CDR3 totals 13 residues. The ends lost 3 bases at V and 6 bases at J; junction bases unmatched: 4. Germline loops: CDR1 DFQATT, CDR2 SNEGSKA (reference sequence). CDR3 coding DNA: TGCAGTGCTAGCGGGGGGGCGGGCAATGAGCAGTTCTTC. This translates into CSASGGAGNEQFF.

This clonotype was counted only a few times. The rearrangement joins TRBV11-1 to TRBJ1-1; D remains unclear. CDR3 length: 15 amino acids. V was cut by 1 base and J by 0 bases, with 9 bases left in between. CDR1 and CDR2 from the germline V gene are SGHAT and FQDESV (reference sequence). CDR3 region: CASSLGSSMNTEAFF. CDR3 DNA: TGTGCCAGCAGCTTAGGTTCTAGTATGAACACTGAAGCTTTCTTT.

The J gene is TRBJ2-1, the V gene TRBV3-1; 11 nucleotides match TRBD2. Germline CDR1 and CDR2: LGHDT and YNNKEL (reference sequence). The V and J ends lost 4 bases and 0 bases, in that order; junction bases with no gene match: 5. The CDR3 length is 17 residues. The CDR3 sequence is CASSRLAGKSSYNEQFF. The DNA for the CDR3 is TGTGCCAGCAGCCGACTAGCGGGGAAGAGCTCCTACAATGAGCAGTTCTTC.

This clonotype was counted a few times. The chain has TRBV10-3 and TRBJ1-1; maybe TRBD1 (5 bases). This CDR3 comprises 14 residues. Trimming took off 5 bases at V and 11 bases at J, with 21 bases between the two ends. Germline-derived CDR1 and CDR2 are ENHRY and SYGVKD. The CDR3 protein is CAISRDANGGDAFF. CDR3 DNA: TGTGCCATCAGTCGGGACGCCAACGGGGGAGACGCTTTCTTT.

V and J are TRBV25-1 and TRBJ2-1; perhaps TRBD2 as D (6 bases). CDR3 size: 14 residues. Deletions cut 6 bases from V and 4 bases from J, with 13 bases between. Germline values: CDR1 MGHDK, CDR2 SYGVNS. The DNA of the CDR3 is TGTGCCAGCAGGTGGGGGGTCGCATACAATGAGCAGTTCTTC. Translating it yields CASRWGVAYNEQFF.

This clonotype was seen ten or more times. J is TRBJ2-3 and V is TRBV4-1; TRBD2 matches 9 bases. V was pared by 5 bases and J by 6 bases, with 15 bases of the junction left unmatched. The germline CDR1 and CDR2 sequences are MGHRA and YSYEKL. The CDR3 has 17 amino acids. This CDR3 reads CASSSLSGSLLMDTQYF. The CDR3 DNA reads as TGCGCCAGCAGCTCCCTTAGCGGGAGTCTTCTTATGGATACGCAGTATTTT.

The chain uses TRBV3-1 and TRBJ2-6; D is undetermined. The CDR3 covers 13 residues. The germline V gene has CDR1 LGHDT and CDR2 YNNKEL (reference sequence). Trimming removed 7 bases at V and 4 bases at J, with 8 bases between. The CDR3 region has the DNA TGTGCCAGCACGATGCGGGGGGCCAACGTCCTGACTTTC. Its protein product is CASTMRGANVLTF.

The rearrangement links TRBV4-2 to TRBJ2-7; TRBD2 aligns across 8 bases. J lost 3 bases, V lost 0 bases, and 7 bases had no gene match. CDR1 and CDR2 from the germline V gene are LGHNA and YNFKEQ. The CDR3 runs to 16 residues. The CDR3 loop reads CASSQDSGSPNYEQYF. As DNA, the CDR3 is TGTGCCAGCAGCCAAGACAGCGGGAGTCCCAACTACGAGCAGTACTTC.

The rearrangement links TRBV12-3 or TRBV12-4 to TRBJ1-4; a possible D gene is TRBD1 (6 bases). V was shortened by 6 bases and J by 10 bases, with 18 bases between the two germline ends. The CDR3 length is 14 residues. CDR3 protein: CASRGGGYSRKLFF. The CDR3 DNA sequence: TGTGCCAGCAGGGGCGGGGGCTACTCCAGAAAACTGTTTTTT.

The V call is TRBV3-1, the J call TRBJ2-1, with D possibly being TRBD2 (6 bases). Germline V gene sequence: CDR1 LGHDT, CDR2 YNNKEL (reference sequence). The germline V and J ends were trimmed by 0 bases and 8 bases, with 11 bases remaining between them. This CDR3 is built from 14 residues. The CDR3 sequence: CASSQDRRVDEQFF. The CDR3, as DNA: TGTGCCAGCAGCCAAGATCGGAGGGTTGATGAGCAGTTCTTC.

This clonotype was counted between two and nine times. The genes are TRBV10-3 and TRBJ1-1, with 9 bases identical to TRBD1. V dropped 4 bases and J dropped 4; count of bases not matched to a gene: 7. Germline loops: CDR1 ENHRY, CDR2 SYGVKD. The CDR3 extends over 15 amino acids. As DNA, the CDR3 is TGTGCCATCAGTGCTACAGGGGGCGGGGGCACTGAAGCTTTCTTT. As protein: CAISATGGGGTEAFF.

The rearrangement uses TRBV15 and TRBJ2-1; TRBD2 is a possible D gene (5 bases). The CDR3 is made up of 12 amino acids. From germline, CDR1 is LNHNV and CDR2 YYDKDF (reference sequence). V was trimmed by 4 bases and J by 4 bases, leaving 5 bases between them. The CDR3 DNA reads as TGTGCCACCAGCACGGGATACAATGAGCAGTTCTTC. It translates to CATSTGYNEQFF. The whole variable domain, filled in from reference TRBV15 and TRBJ2-1, reads DAMVIQNPRYQVTQFGKPVTLSCSQTLNHNVMYWYQQKSSQAPKLLFHYYDKDFNNEADTPDNFQSRRPNTSFCFLDIRSPGLGDTAMYLCATSTGYNEQFFGPGTRLTVL.

J is TRBJ1-1 and V is TRBV12-3 or TRBV12-4, with a weak D call TRBD1 (5 bases). Trimming took off 7 bases at V and 9 bases at J, with 12 bases between the two ends. This CDR3 comprises 11 residues. CDR3 in amino acids: CASKGAEKAFF. The CDR3 bases are TGTGCCAGCAAAGGGGCGGAAAAAGCTTTCTTT.

V is TRBV20-1 and J is TRBJ2-1; 13 positions agree with TRBD2. The germline V gene encodes CDR1 DFQATT and CDR2 SNEGSKA (reference sequence). Trimming removed 0 bases from V and 7 bases from J; junction bases left unmatched: 3. The CDR3 sequence is 15 residues long. Here the CDR3 reads CSARDGTSGKNEQFF. The CDR3 DNA is TGCAGTGCTAGAGATGGGACTAGCGGGAAGAATGAGCAGTTCTTC.

The chain employs TRBV7-2 and TRBJ1-6; a weak D match, TRBD1 (5 bases). V was trimmed by 5 bases and J by 9 bases, leaving 11 bases between them. Germline V gene sequence: CDR1 SGHTA, CDR2 FQGNSA. The CDR3 runs 13 residues. In nucleotides, the CDR3 is TGTGCCAGCAGCCCGCGGAGGGGTTCACCCCTCCACTTT. Translated: CASSPRRGSPLHF.